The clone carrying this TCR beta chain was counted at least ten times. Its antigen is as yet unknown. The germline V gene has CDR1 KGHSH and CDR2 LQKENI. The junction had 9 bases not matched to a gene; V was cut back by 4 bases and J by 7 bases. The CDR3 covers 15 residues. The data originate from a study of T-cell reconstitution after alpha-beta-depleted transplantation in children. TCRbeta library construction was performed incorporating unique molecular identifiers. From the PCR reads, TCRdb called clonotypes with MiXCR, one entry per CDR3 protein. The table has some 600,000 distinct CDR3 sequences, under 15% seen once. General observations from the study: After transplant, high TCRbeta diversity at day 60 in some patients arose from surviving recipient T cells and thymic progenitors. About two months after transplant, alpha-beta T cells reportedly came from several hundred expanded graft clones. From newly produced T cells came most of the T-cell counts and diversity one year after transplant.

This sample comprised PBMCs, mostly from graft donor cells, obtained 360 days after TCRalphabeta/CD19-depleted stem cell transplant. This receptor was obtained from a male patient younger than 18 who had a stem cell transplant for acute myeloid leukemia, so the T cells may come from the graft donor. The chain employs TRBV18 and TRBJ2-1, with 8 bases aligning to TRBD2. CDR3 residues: CASSQLAVIPNEQFF. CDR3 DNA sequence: TGTGCCAGCTCACAACTAGCGGTTATTCCAAATGAGCAGTTCTTC.